This entry is about one TCR beta chain. Its target is not known. The 120-subject validation cohort, separate from the 666-subject first cohort, included the donors. The source of the sample is a study of cytomegalovirus exposure and HLA in healthy donors. Overall study results and limits: For cytomegalovirus status, the classifier reportedly gave diagnoses with high specificity and sensitivity. Rare sequences made up most TCRs, while some public TCRs were found in many donors. Some TCR beta chains (roughly 160 of them) were listed as cytomegalovirus-associated.

Using immunoSEQ multiplex PCR, the repertoire was profiled, and TCRdb retains in-frame clones only, with some absent. Of about 160,000 clones in the sample, approximately 87% are singletons; the top ten hold 4.5% to 7%. The CDR3 length is 15 residues. Trimming removed 1 base from V and 2 bases from J, with 14 bases in between. Germline V CDR1 and CDR2: GTSNPN, SVGIG (reference sequence). This TCR derives from a woman under 40 in good health and CMV-seronegative. The rearrangement joins TRBV30 to TRBJ1-2, with D perhaps TRBD1 (5 bases). The specimen was PBMCs. The CDR3 sequence: CAWSEGVGLNYGYTF. CDR3 nucleotides: TGTGCCTGGAGTGAAGGGGTAGGGCTGAACTATGGCTACACCTTC.